This is a list of T cell receptor beta chains from one sample in a study of radiotherapy plus CTLA-4 blockade in lung cancer. Assay: immunoSEQ multiplex PCR; the TCRdb copy retains only in-frame clones and omits some. The sample holds tens of thousands of clones, about 74% seen once. The source was peripheral blood, collected from a patient treated with radiotherapy plus ipilimumab. These receptor sequences come from a human donor with non-small cell lung cancer who had stable disease on radiotherapy plus ipilimumab. The CDR3 runs from the conserved cysteine through the conserved F or W. The D gene is left open where the match is weak. Not every row has a clone size; where given, it reads once, few, many or a size class.

abundance	j_gene	v_gene	d_gene	CDR3nt	CDR3aa
NA	TRBJ1-2	TRBV5-1	NA	TGCGCCAGCAGCTTGGCTGTGACAGCTAAACTCGGGGGCTACACCTTC	CASSLAVTAKLGGYTF
NA	TRBJ2-5	TRBV9	NA	TGTGCCAGCAGCGTGGGGGGGGGCCCAACCCAGTACTTC	CASSVGGGPTQYF
NA	TRBJ1-5	TRBV19	TRBD1	TGTGCCAGTAGTACTAGACAGGGGATAACAAGCGGTCAGCCCCAGCATTTT	CASSTRQGITSGQPQHF
NA	TRBJ1-2	TRBV27	NA	TGTGCCAGCAGTGTCCTTGGCAGGGCGGAAAACTATGGCTACACCTTC	CASSVLGRAENYGYTF
NA	TRBJ2-7	TRBV18	NA	TGTGCCAGCTCACCAATCGGCACAGACGAGCAGTACTTC	CASSPIGTDEQYF
NA	TRBJ2-1	TRBV9	TRBD2	TGTGCCAGCAGCGTACGGGGGGGCAATACCAATGAGCAGTTCTTC	CASSVRGGNTNEQFF
once	TRBJ1-3	TRBV19	NA	TGTGCCAGTAGTTGGGCTTACTCTGGAAACACCATATATTTT	CASSWAYSGNTIYF
NA	TRBJ2-2	TRBV7-9	TRBD1	TGTGCCAGCAGCTTGGGACAGGGGGCTCCTTTAGCCGGGGAGCTGTTTTTT	CASSLGQGAPLAGELFF
NA	TRBJ2-6	TRBV5-6	NA	TGTGCCAGCAGCCATGGGGCTTACTCCTCTGGGGCCAACGTCCTGACTTTC	CASSHGAYSSGANVLTF
NA	TRBJ2-1	TRBV6-1	NA	TGTGCCAGCAGTTTCTCGACAAACAATGAGCAGTTCTTC	CASSFSTNNEQFF
NA	TRBJ1-2	TRBV5-6	NA	TGTGCCAGCAGCTTGTTGATTGGGGCGGTCTATGGCTACACCTTC	CASSLLIGAVYGYTF
NA	TRBJ1-6	TRBV7-9	TRBD1	TGTGCCAGCAGCTCCGCCCCGACAGGGGATAATTCACCCCTCCACTTT	CASSSAPTGDNSPLHF
NA	TRBJ2-2	TRBV4-3	NA	TGCGCCAGCAGCCCTCAGGCCCTAGCAGACACCGGGGAGCTGTTTTTT	CASSPQALADTGELFF
NA	TRBJ1-6	TRBV30	TRBD1	TGTGCCTGGAGTCGGGACAGGGAGAATTCACCCCTCCACTTT	CAWSRDRENSPLHF
NA	TRBJ1-1	TRBV11-2	NA	TGTGCCAGCAGCTTAAGGGGTCGGAACACTGAAGCTTTCTTT	CASSLRGRNTEAFF
NA	TRBJ1-1	TRBV6-5	TRBD1	TGTGCCAGCGGCAACGTAGGGGGCCCCCAAGGTTTT	CASGNVGGPQGF
NA	TRBJ2-1	TRBV6-1	NA	TGTGCCAGCAAGGCGGGGTTCAATGAGCAGTTCTTC	CASKAGFNEQFF
NA	TRBJ2-7	TRBV12-5	TRBD1	TGTGCTAGTGGTTTGGACAGGGGGGCCTACGAGCAGTACTTC	CASGLDRGAYEQYF
NA	TRBJ2-7	TRBV30	TRBD1	TGTGCCTGGTCCCGGGACAGTAATGCCGAGCAGTACTTC	CAWSRDSNAEQYF
NA	TRBJ2-6	TRBV7-3	NA	TGTGCCAGCAGCTCCCCGGGGAGCTTCAAGTCTGGGGCCAACGTCCTGACTTTC	CASSSPGSFKSGANVLTF
NA	TRBJ2-5	TRBV5-1	NA	TGCGCCAGCAGCTTGGAGAACCCTCACCGGGAGACCCAGTACTTC	CASSLENPHRETQYF
NA	TRBJ1-1	TRBV6-5	NA	TGTGCCAGCAGTTACGAGGGATCCACTGAAGCTTTCTTT	CASSYEGSTEAFF
NA	TRBJ2-7	TRBV11-3	NA	TGTGCCAGCAGCTCTCAGGGTGTCCACGAGCAGTACTTC	CASSSQGVHEQYF